One sample yielded the 28 T cell receptor beta chains listed below, sequenced in a study of CD4+ T cells in melanoma. Only in-frame clones appear in the TCRdb table, and some are missing; sequencing was by immunoSEQ multiplex PCR. Here the sample spans a few thousand clones, more than 70% being singletons. Sequenced: tumor tissue. Receptor source: a human donor with melanoma.

This clone occurred a few times. This chain connects TRBV29-1 to TRBJ2-3; D uncertain. CDR1 is SQVTM and CDR2 is ANQGSEA in the germline V gene. Trimming removed 3 bases from V and 3 bases from J, with 19 bases in between. This CDR3 spans 16 amino acids. CDR3 sequence: CSVDVPRKGRTDTQYF. In DNA, the CDR3 is TGCAGCGTTGATGTCCCGAGGAAAGGGCGGACAGATACGCAGTATTTT.

This clone was found a few times. This rearrangement joins TRBV6-6 to TRBJ2-3, with a tentative D call TRBD2 (6 bases). V dropped 0 bases and J dropped 6 bases, with 16 bases sitting between them. The germline V gene encodes CDR1 MNHNY and CDR2 SVGAGI (reference sequence). The CDR3 spans 16 residues. The CDR3 sequence is CASSYSEGRKGDTQYF. The DNA of the CDR3 is TGTGCCAGCAGTTACTCCGAGGGGAGGAAAGGTGATACGCAGTATTTT.

V gene TRBV19 combines with J gene TRBJ2-3; D is possibly TRBD2 (6 bases). This CDR3 is built from 16 residues. From germline, CDR1 is LNHDA and CDR2 SQIVND (reference sequence). V was clipped by 3 bases and J by 4 bases, with 17 bases between them. CDR3: CASSMQWDLAADTQYF. As DNA, the CDR3 is TGTGCCAGTAGTATGCAATGGGACTTGGCGGCAGATACGCAGTATTTT.

The chain recombines TRBV5-6 with TRBJ1-1, with D possibly TRBD1 on 5 matching bases. Trimming took off 2 bases at V and 4 bases at J, with 12 bases between the two ends. Germline V gives CDR1 SGHDT, CDR2 YYEEEE. The CDR3 loop spans 14 amino acids. CDR3 DNA sequence: TGTGCCAGCAGCTTCGGGTCCAGGGTCACTGAAGCTTTCTTT. This gives the protein CASSFGSRVTEAFF.

J is TRBJ1-5 and V is TRBV18; D may be TRBD1 (5 bases). The germline gives CDR1 KGHSH, CDR2 LQKENI. The CDR3 runs 14 residues. V shed 3 bases and J shed 3 bases, with 9 bases lying between them. Here the CDR3 reads CASSPGADNQPQHF. The CDR3 coding sequence is TGTGCCAGCTCACCCGGGGCTGACAATCAGCCCCAGCATTTT.

This clone has only a few counts. V is TRBV7-2 and J is TRBJ2-1; possibly TRBD2 for D (6 bases). Germline CDR1 is SGHTA and CDR2 is FQGNSA. The CDR3 sequence is 13 residues long. V was shortened by 4 bases and J by 9 bases, with 13 bases between the two germline ends. CDR3 coding DNA: TGTGCCAGCAGCTCCGGGCTGGGGGGTGAGCAGTTCTTC. Protein sequence: CASSSGLGGEQFF.

The chain links TRBV5-1 to TRBJ2-3; TRBD2 agrees at 15 bases. Per the germline V gene, CDR1 is SGHRS and CDR2 is YFSETQ. Trimming removed 0 bases from V and 3 bases from J; junction bases left unmatched: 11. The CDR3 is made up of 20 amino acids. For the CDR3, the DNA is TGCGCCAGCAGCTTGGGCGGACTAGCGGGAGGGCCGCGGGTTACAGATACGCAGTATTTT. Protein: CASSLGGLAGGPRVTDTQYF.

This clone was counted a few times. The rearrangement joins TRBV9 to TRBJ2-2; no definite D call. With 3 bases removed from V and 1 base from J, the gap between germline ends came to 1 base. The CDR3 is made up of 12 amino acids. Germline CDR1 and CDR2: SGDLS and YYNGEE. The CDR3 loop is CASSENTGELFF. The CDR3 nucleotides are TGTGCCAGCAGCGAGAACACCGGGGAGCTGTTTTTT.

Here the CDR3 reads CASSVHTGELFF. The CDR3 DNA reads TGTGCCAGCAGCGTTCACACCGGGGAGCTGTTTTTT. The J gene is TRBJ2-2, the V gene TRBV9; no definite D call. There are 12 residues in the CDR3. Germline V lookup: CDR1 SGDLS, CDR2 YYNGEE. Trimming pared 2 bases from V and 3 bases from J, leaving 2 bases between. Based on the CDR3 plus reference TRBV9 and TRBJ2-2, the full variable domain is DSGVTQTPKHLITATGQRVTLRCSPRSGDLSVYWYQQSLDQGLQFLIQYYNGEERAKGNILERFSAQQFPDLHSELNLSSLELGDSALYFCASSVHTGELFFGEGSRLTVL.

This clone was seen a handful of times. The CDR3, as DNA: TGTGCCAGCTCACGGCGGGGGACAGGGAACACCGGGGAGCTGTTTTTT. This gives the protein CASSRRGTGNTGELFF. This chain joins TRBV18 and TRBJ2-2, with D perhaps matching TRBD1 (8 bases). The V end lost 4 bases, the J end lost 1 base, and 13 bases lay between the germline ends. Germline V gene data show CDR1 as KGHSH and CDR2 as LQKENI. The CDR3 length is 16 residues.

In its sample, this clone was seen a few times. This chain uses TRBV6-4 with TRBJ2-5; D may be TRBD1 (5 bases). The J call is in doubt because the DNA end fits TRBJ2-7 better. Germline lookup yields CDR1 MRHNA and CDR2 SNTAGT. The CDR3 has 16 residues. The CDR3 loop is CASSDNQGWMTSEQYF. The CDR3 bases are TGTGCCAGCAGTGACAATCAGGGATGGATGACAAGCGAGCAGTACTTC.

This chain links TRBV5-1 with TRBJ2-7; possible D gene TRBD1, 5 bases. The germline V gene has CDR1 SGHRS and CDR2 YFSETQ. V shed 5 bases and J shed 3 bases, with 12 bases lying between them. The CDR3 is made up of 13 amino acids. CDR3: CASRDTRNYEQYF. The CDR3 DNA is TGCGCCAGCAGGGACACGCGGAACTACGAGCAGTACTTC.

The gene calls are TRBV21-1 and TRBJ2-7; TRBD2 reflects the table's D call only, with no check against the DNA. TRBV21-1 is flagged as a pseudogene. The CDR3 consists of 16 residues. CDR3 region: CASSKARVGGRYEQYF. The CDR3 nucleotides read TGTGCCAGCAGCAAGGCCCGGGTGGGAGGGCGGTACGAGCAGTACTTC.

The rearrangement joins TRBV10-3 to TRBJ1-6; 10 bases fit TRBD1. The CDR3 is 15 residues long. Germline V lookup: CDR1 ENHRY, CDR2 SYGVKD. Trimming at V came to 4 bases and at J to 5 bases, leaving 2 bases not matched to a gene. CDR3 in amino acids: CAISAGTGDNSPLHF. CDR3 nucleotides: TGTGCCATCAGTGCCGGGACAGGGGATAATTCACCCCTCCACTTT.

V usage is TRBV11-1 and J usage is TRBJ2-3, with 7 bases fitting TRBD1. The CDR3 extends over 15 amino acids. The V segment lost 4 bases and the J segment 1 base; nucleotides outside the gene matches: 5. CDR1 and CDR2 from the germline V gene are SGHAT and FQDESV (reference sequence). The CDR3: CASSSRGIGTDTQYF. CDR3 bases: TGTGCCAGCAGCTCCAGGGGGATTGGCACAGATACGCAGTATTTT.

This clone was picked up a small number of times. This CDR3 is CASSLVRGQGYGYTF. The DNA of the CDR3 is TGTGCCAGCAGCTTAGTCAGGGGGCAGGGCTATGGCTACACCTTC. The chain employs TRBV7-8 and TRBJ1-2; 8 bases match TRBD1. The CDR3 has 15 residues. Germline loops: CDR1 SGHVS, CDR2 FQNEAQ. V gave up 1 base and J gave up 4 bases; unmatched junction bases: 5.

The chain is built from TRBV5-1 and TRBJ2-1; TRBD2 matches 7 bases. Germline assignment: CDR1 SGHRS and CDR2 YFSETQ. The CDR3 covers 16 residues. The ends lost 0 bases at V and 6 bases at J; junction bases unmatched: 9. This CDR3 reads CASSLVLQGGLNEQFF. For the CDR3, the DNA is TGCGCCAGCAGCTTGGTTTTGCAGGGAGGGCTCAATGAGCAGTTCTTC.

The rearrangement uses TRBV18 and TRBJ2-7, with 11 bases that match TRBD2. The germline gives CDR1 KGHSH, CDR2 LQKENI. Trimming at V came to 2 bases and at J to 7 bases, leaving 4 bases not matched to a gene. CDR3 size: 14 residues. The CDR3 spells CASSPTSGSGEQYF. The CDR3 DNA reads as TGTGCCAGCTCACCAACTAGCGGGAGTGGTGAGCAGTACTTC.

In DNA form, the CDR3 reads TGTGCCAGCTCAGGGGGAAACACCGGGGAGCTGTTTTTT. This codes for CASSGGNTGELFF. The chain combines TRBV9 with TRBJ2-2; 7 nucleotides agree with TRBD1. This CDR3 has 13 amino acids. V was pared by 7 bases and J by 2 bases, with 2 bases of the junction left unmatched. CDR1 and CDR2 from the germline V gene are SGDLS and YYNGEE.

The rearrangement uses TRBV4-1 and TRBJ2-1; 9 nucleotides agree with TRBD2. This CDR3 comprises 16 residues. Germline values: CDR1 MGHRA, CDR2 YSYEKL. Trimming at V came to 4 bases and at J to 3 bases, leaving 7 bases not matched to a gene. The CDR3 loop is CASSPRDSGGYNEQFF. The CDR3 region has the DNA TGCGCCAGCAGCCCCCGAGATAGCGGGGGCTACAATGAGCAGTTCTTC.

The CDR3 loop reads CASSADRGTGAPLSLTDTQYF. The CDR3 DNA follows: TGCGCCAGCAGCGCTGACCGTGGGACAGGGGCCCCACTTTCTCTCACAGATACGCAGTATTTT. The rearrangement uses TRBV5-1 and TRBJ2-3, with 10 nucleotides matching TRBD1. This CDR3 spans 21 amino acids. The germline V gene encodes CDR1 SGHRS and CDR2 YFSETQ. The V and J ends lost 4 bases and 2 bases, in that order; junction bases with no gene match: 22.

The rearrangement joins TRBV5-8 to TRBJ2-4, with 8 nucleotides matching TRBD1. The CDR3 contains 15 residues. Looked up from germline, CDR1 is SGHTS and CDR2 is YDEGEE. V gave up 3 bases and J gave up 5 bases; unmatched junction bases: 7. This chain's CDR3 is CASSWKPGQENIQYF. The CDR3, as DNA: TGTGCCAGCAGCTGGAAACCGGGACAGGAAAACATTCAGTACTTC.

This clone showed up just once. The V gene is TRBV27, the J gene TRBJ1-1; tentative D call: TRBD1 (6 bases). CDR1 and CDR2 (germline): MNHEY, SMNVEV (reference sequence). Trimming pared 3 bases from V and 0 bases from J, leaving 26 bases between. CDR3 length: 20 amino acids. The CDR3 bases are TGTGCCAGCAGTTTTTTCCCAGCAAAACAGGGTTTGGGGATGAACACTGAAGCTTTCTTT. It is translated as CASSFFPAKQGLGMNTEAFF.

The genes are TRBV28 and TRBJ1-6; D gene uncertain. In germline, CDR1 is MDHEN, CDR2 SYDVKM. Trimming stripped 7 bases from V and 12 bases from J, with 13 bases between. The CDR3 covers 12 residues. CDR3 loop: CASTPPRGPLHF. CDR3 sequence (DNA): TGTGCCAGCACCCCTCCGCGGGGACCCCTCCACTTT.

V and J are TRBV7-8 and TRBJ1-2; D is undetermined. Germline CDR1 is SGHVS and CDR2 is FQNEAQ. V lost 2 bases and J lost 5, with 9 bases in between. CDR3 length: 13 amino acids. CDR3 bases: TGTGCCAGCAGCTTACGGGAATTTTATGGCTACACCTTC. Translation gives CASSLREFYGYTF.

The rearrangement links TRBV7-2 to TRBJ2-3; a possible D gene is TRBD1 (7 bases). Trimming shortened V by 3 bases and J by 6 bases, and 13 bases separated the two germline ends. Germline assignment: CDR1 SGHTA and CDR2 FQGNSA. This CDR3 is built from 14 residues. The CDR3 DNA is TGTGCCAGCAGCTTCAGGGGGGTCTGGGATACGCAGTATTTT. The encoded protein is CASSFRGVWDTQYF.

Here the CDR3 DNA reads TGTGCCAGTAGTGGAGTAGCAGGGTCGCTCAATGGCTACACCTTC. Protein product: CASSGVAGSLNGYTF. The gene calls are TRBV19 and TRBJ1-2, with a weak D call TRBD1 (5 bases). There are 15 residues in the CDR3. The V end was cut by 5 bases, the J end by 6 bases, with 19 bases between. Germline assignment: CDR1 LNHDA and CDR2 SQIVND (reference sequence).

The genes are TRBV6-6 and TRBJ2-6, with 8 nucleotides matching TRBD1. There are 16 residues in the CDR3. With V trimmed by 2 bases and J by 4 bases, 4 bases remained unmatched. In germline, CDR1 is MNHNY, CDR2 SVGAGI (reference sequence). CDR3 residues: CASSYSGTGGANVLTF. The CDR3 nucleotides are TGTGCCAGCAGTTACAGTGGGACAGGAGGGGCCAACGTCCTGACTTTC.